This paragraph reports one T cell receptor (beta chain). Its antigen is currently unknown. V was clipped by 3 bases and J by 5 bases, with 10 bases between them. Germline V gene sequence: CDR1 ENHRY, CDR2 SYGVKD. CDR3 length: 13 residues. The data are from a study of identical twins. Study results and caveats: Fewer insertions were carried by abundant cord blood beta clonotypes, but none was seen in memory repertoires. Sharing of beta out-of-frame sequences by twins showed a weaker excess.

Healthy Caucasians alone served as donors. Through template switching, a universal primer site was introduced, and the cDNA contained unique molecular identifiers. TCRdb re-called the 5' RACE reads through MiXCR, storing one row per CDR3 protein. The sample includes approximately 530,000 distinct CDR3 sequences, around 20% of them seen just once. The sample was also linked to a second study, of yellow fever vaccine responses in identical twins.

The sequenced sample was CD4+ T cells sorted from blood. The receptor comes from a woman between 18 and 30 years old in good health. The rearrangement joins TRBV10-3 to TRBJ2-5; possibly TRBD2 for D (5 bases). CDR3 loop: CAISDYSGETQYF. The CDR3 DNA reads as TGTGCCATCAGTGACTACTCGGGGGAGACCCAGTACTTC.